This TCR beta chain was retrieved from a study of blood T cell repertoires in COVID-19. Overall study context: Acute-phase and convalescent COVID-19 samples originated in the United States, Italy and Spain. PBMCs, B-cell-depleted T cells, or T cells provided the cDNA or gDNA that made up the material.

The protocol was immunoSEQ multiplex PCR, while the TCRdb copy is restricted to in-frame clones and leaves out a portion. The repertoire consists of 99,000 or so clones, with under 80% occurring once and the leading ten covering approximately 20%. Trimming left V 3 bases short and J 4 bases short, with 10 bases between. The V gene's germline CDR1 is SGHTA and CDR2 FQGNSA. This CDR3 contains 14 residues. This receptor was taken from a woman in her 70s with acute or convalescent COVID-19. Sequencing input: peripheral blood. The chain recombines TRBV7-2 with TRBJ2-1; weak D call: TRBD2 (6 bases). The CDR3 region is CASSFTGEYNEQFF. Here the CDR3 DNA reads TGTGCCAGCAGCTTTACGGGGGAATACAATGAGCAGTTCTTC.